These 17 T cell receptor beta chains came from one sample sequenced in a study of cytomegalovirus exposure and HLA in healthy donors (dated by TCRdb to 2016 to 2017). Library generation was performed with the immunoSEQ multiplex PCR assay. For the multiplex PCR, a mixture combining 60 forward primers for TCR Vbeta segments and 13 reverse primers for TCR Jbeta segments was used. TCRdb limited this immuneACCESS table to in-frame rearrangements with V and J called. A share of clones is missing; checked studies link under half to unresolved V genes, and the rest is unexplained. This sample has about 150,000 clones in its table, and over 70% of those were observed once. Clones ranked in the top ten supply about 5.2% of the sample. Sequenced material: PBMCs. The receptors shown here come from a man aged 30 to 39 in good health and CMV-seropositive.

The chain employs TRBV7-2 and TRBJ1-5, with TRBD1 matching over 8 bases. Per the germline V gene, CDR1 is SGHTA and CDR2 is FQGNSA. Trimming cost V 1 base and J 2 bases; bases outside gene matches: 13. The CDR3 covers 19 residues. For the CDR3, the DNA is TGTGCCAGCAGCTTAGGTCCGAACAGGGGGGAGGAAGGCAATCAGCCCCAGCATTTT. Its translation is CASSLGPNRGEEGNQPQHF. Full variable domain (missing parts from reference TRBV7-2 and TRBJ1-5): GAGVSQSPSNKVTEKGKDVELRCDPISGHTALYWYRQSLGQGLEFLIYFQGNSAPDKSGLPSDRFSAERTGGSVSTLTIQRTQQEDSAVYLCASSLGPNRGEEGNQPQHFGDGTRLSIL.

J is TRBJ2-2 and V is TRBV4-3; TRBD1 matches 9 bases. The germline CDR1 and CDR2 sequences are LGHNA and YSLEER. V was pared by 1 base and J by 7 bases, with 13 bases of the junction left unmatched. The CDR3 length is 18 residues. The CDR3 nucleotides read TGCGCCAGCAGCCAAGGGCAAGGACAGGGGCTTTCAGGCGGGGAGCTGTTTTTT. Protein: CASSQGQGQGLSGGELFF.

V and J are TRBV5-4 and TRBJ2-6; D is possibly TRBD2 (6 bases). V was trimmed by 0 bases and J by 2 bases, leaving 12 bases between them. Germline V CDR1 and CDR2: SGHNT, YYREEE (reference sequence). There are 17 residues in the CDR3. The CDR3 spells CASSLAAGRTGANVLTF. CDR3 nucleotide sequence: TGTGCCAGCAGCTTGGCGGCGGGACGCACTGGGGCCAACGTCCTGACTTTC.

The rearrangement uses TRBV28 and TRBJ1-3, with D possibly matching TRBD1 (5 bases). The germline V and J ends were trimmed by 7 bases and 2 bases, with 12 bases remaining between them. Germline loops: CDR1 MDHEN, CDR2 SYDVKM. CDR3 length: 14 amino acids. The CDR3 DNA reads TGTGCCAGCATCTCGGGGGGGGCTGGAAACACCATATATTTT. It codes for CASISGGAGNTIYF.

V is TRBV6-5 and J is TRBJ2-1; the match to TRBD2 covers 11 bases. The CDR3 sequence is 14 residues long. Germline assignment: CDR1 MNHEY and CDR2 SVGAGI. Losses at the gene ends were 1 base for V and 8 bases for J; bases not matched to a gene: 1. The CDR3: CASSYLAGGHEQFF. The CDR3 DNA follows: TGTGCCAGCAGTTACTTAGCGGGAGGGCATGAGCAGTTCTTC.

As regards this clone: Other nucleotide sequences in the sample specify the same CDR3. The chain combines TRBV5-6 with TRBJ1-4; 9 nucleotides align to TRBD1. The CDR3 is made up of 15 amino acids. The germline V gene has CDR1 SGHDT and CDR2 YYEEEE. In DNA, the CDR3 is TGTGCTAGCCAACAGGGGGCTTTGGCTAATGAAAAACTGTTTTTT. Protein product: CASQQGALANEKLFF.

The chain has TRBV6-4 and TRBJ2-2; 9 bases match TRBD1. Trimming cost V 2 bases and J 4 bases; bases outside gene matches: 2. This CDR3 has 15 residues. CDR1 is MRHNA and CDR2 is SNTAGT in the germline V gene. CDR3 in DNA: TGTGCCAGCAGTGACGGACAGGGGCCCACCGGGGAGCTGTTTTTT. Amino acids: CASSDGQGPTGELFF.

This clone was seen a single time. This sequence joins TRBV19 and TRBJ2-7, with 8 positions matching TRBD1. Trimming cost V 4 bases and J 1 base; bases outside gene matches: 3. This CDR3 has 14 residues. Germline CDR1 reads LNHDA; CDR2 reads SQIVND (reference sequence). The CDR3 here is CASSRGQGSYEQYF. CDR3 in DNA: TGTGCCAGTAGTAGAGGACAGGGTTCCTACGAGCAGTACTTC.

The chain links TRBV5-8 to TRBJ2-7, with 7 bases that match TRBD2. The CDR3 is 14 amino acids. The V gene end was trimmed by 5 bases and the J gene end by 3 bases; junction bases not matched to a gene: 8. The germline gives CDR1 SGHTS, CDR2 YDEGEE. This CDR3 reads CASSRAGKGYEQYF. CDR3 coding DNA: TGTGCCAGCAGTCGAGCGGGAAAGGGCTACGAGCAGTACTTC.

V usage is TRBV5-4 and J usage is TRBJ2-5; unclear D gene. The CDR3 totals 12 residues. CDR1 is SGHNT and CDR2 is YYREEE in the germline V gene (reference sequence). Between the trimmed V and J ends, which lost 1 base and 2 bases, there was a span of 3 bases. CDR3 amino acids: CASSLIQETQYF. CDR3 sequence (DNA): TGTGCCAGCAGCTTGATACAAGAGACCCAGTACTTC. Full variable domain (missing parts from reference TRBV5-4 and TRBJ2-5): ETGVTQSPTHLIKTRGQQVTLRCSSQSGHNTVSWYQQALGQGPQFIFQYYREEENGRGNFPPRFSGLQFPNYSSELNVNALELDDSALYLCASSLIQETQYFGPGTRLLVL.

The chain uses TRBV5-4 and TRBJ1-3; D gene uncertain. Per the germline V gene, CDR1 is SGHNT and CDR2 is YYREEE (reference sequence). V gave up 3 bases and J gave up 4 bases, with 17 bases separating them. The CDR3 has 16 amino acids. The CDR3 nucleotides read TGTGCCAGCAGCTCCCAGACGGAGGTGAAAGGAAACACCATATATTTT. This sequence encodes CASSSQTEVKGNTIYF.

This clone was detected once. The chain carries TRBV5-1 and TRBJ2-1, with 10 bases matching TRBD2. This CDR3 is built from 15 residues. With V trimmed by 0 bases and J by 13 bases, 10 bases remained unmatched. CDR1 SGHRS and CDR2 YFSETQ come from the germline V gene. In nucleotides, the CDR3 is TGCGCCAGCAGCTTGGAGGCAGGGCTAGCGGGGGCACAGTTCTTC. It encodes CASSLEAGLAGAQFF.

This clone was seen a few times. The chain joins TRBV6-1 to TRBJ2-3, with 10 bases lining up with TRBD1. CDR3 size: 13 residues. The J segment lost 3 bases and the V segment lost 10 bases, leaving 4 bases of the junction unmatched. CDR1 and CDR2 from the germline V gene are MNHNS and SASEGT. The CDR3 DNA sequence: TGTGCCACCGGACAGGGGGATACAGATACGCAGTATTTT. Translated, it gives CATGQGDTDTQYF.

The CDR3 coding sequence is TGTGCCAGCAGCTTAGATCTTACATTTGGCACTGAAGCTTTCTTT. Translating it yields CASSLDLTFGTEAFF. The gene calls are TRBV5-8 and TRBJ1-1; D gene uncertain. Germline CDR1 and CDR2: SGHTS and YDEGEE. The CDR3 sequence is 15 residues long. V was pared by 2 bases and J by 4 bases, with 15 bases between. The variable domain in full, with the rest retrieved from reference TRBV5-8 and TRBJ1-1, is EAGVTQSPTHLIKTRGQQATLRCSPISGHTSVYWYQQALGLGLQFLLWYDEGEERNRGNFPPRFSGRQFPNYSSELNVNALELEDSALYLCASSLDLTFGTEAFFGQGTRLTVV.

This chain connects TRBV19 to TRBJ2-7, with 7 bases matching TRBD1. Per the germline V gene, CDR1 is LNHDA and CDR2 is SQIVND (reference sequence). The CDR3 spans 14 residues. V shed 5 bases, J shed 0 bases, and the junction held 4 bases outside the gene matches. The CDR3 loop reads CASSLGQSSYEQYF. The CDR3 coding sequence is TGTGCCAGTAGTTTGGGACAGAGCTCCTACGAGCAGTACTTC.

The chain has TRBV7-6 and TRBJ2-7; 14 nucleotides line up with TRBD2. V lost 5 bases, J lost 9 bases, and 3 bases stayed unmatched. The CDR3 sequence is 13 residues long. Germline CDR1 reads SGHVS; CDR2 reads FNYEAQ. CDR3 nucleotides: TGTGCCAGCAGCGAGGGGACTAGCGGGGGGCAGTACTTC. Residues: CASSEGTSGGQYF. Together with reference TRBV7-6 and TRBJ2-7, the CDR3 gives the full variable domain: GAGVSQSPRYKVTKRGQDVALRCDPISGHVSLYWYRQALGQGPEFLTYFNYEAQQDKSGLPNDRFSAERPEGSISTLTIQRTEQRDSAMYRCASSEGTSGGQYFGPGTRLTVT.

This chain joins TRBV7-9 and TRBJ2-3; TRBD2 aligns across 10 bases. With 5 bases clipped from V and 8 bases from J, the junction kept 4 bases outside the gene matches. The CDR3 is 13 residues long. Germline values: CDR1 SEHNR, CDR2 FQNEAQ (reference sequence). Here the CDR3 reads CASSVLAGGTQYF. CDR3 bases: TGTGCCAGCAGCGTATTAGCGGGGGGTACGCAGTATTTT.